This TCR beta chain was captured in a study of blood T cells in healthy people across ages. Findings and caveats of the study: Per million T cells, TCR beta diversity dropped about linearly as age rose. CMV infection status of these donors was not known.

With a J-beta primer mix and a sample-barcoded 5' primer, a second PCR ran roughly 7 to 11 cycles. MiXCR, run by TCRdb on the 5' RACE reads, gives a single entry per CDR3 protein. This table has more than 650,000 distinct CDR3 sequences, about 20% appearing once. This clonotype was found a few times. Its cognate antigen is unknown. CDR1 is KGHSH and CDR2 is LQKENI in the germline V gene. CDR3 length equals 17 residues. Germline trimming cut 3 bases from V and 3 bases from J; bases unmatched to any gene: 9. This clonotype was obtained from a man between 65 and 80 years old in good health. Sequenced sample: blood. The rearrangement links TRBV18 to TRBJ2-1; TRBD2 matches at 9 bases. The CDR3 loop is CASSPFPSGARYNEQFF. As DNA, the CDR3 is TGTGCCAGCTCACCCTTCCCTAGCGGGGCTCGCTACAATGAGCAGTTCTTC.